Sequencing of this T cell receptor (beta chain) was carried out in a study of blood T cell repertoires in COVID-19. At the level of the study: Sample material is recorded as cDNA or gDNA derived from T cells, B-cell-depleted T cells, or PBMCs.

The protocol was immunoSEQ multiplex PCR, while the TCRdb copy is restricted to in-frame clones and leaves out a portion. The sample records about 300,000 clones, about 90% being singletons. Germline V gives CDR1 SGHTS, CDR2 YDEGEE. Trimming stripped 0 bases from V and 0 bases from J, with 6 bases between. This CDR3 has 15 amino acids. The TCR originated in a woman in her 30s with COVID-19, enrolled during active disease. The chain joins TRBV5-8 to TRBJ2-2, with D perhaps TRBD1 (5 bases). The sequencing input was peripheral blood. CDR3 in amino acids: CASSLDRPNTGELFF. Here the CDR3 DNA reads TGTGCCAGCAGCTTGGACAGGCCGAACACCGGGGAGCTGTTTTTT.